Listed here are 6 T cell receptor beta chains from one sample, sequenced in a study of technical replicates of blood from four donors. Produced via immunoSEQ multiplex PCR; TCRdb's table is partial and in-frame only. The sample has roughly 80,000 clones, 85% to 95% seen once. The sample was T cells isolated from PBMCs. The receptors stem from a human donor in good health.

This clone has a single count. The chain recombines TRBV9 with TRBJ1-2; TRBD1 matches at 9 bases. Germline CDR1 and CDR2: SGDLS and YYNGEE. The ends lost 4 bases at V and 1 base at J; junction bases unmatched: 5. The CDR3 sequence is 15 residues long. The CDR3 bases are TGTGCCAGCAGCTTCGTGGACAGGGGTAACTATGGCTACACCTTC. Translating gives CASSFVDRGNYGYTF.

The chain combines TRBV4-3 with TRBJ2-1, with 8 bases identical to TRBD2. The germline CDR1 and CDR2 sequences are LGHNA and YSLEER. V lost 1 base and J lost 7; bases outside the gene matches: 6. This CDR3 has 15 amino acids. The chain's CDR3 is CASSQVSGGLNEQFF. In nucleotides, the CDR3 is TGCGCCAGCAGCCAAGTATCGGGAGGGTTAAATGAGCAGTTCTTC.

V gene TRBV5-4 combines with J gene TRBJ2-5, with D perhaps matching TRBD2 (6 bases). Germline V gene data show CDR1 as SGHNT and CDR2 as YYREEE (reference sequence). V was shortened by 0 bases and J by 4 bases, with 7 bases between the two germline ends. This CDR3 has 13 residues. The chain's CDR3 is CASSLAGGETQYF. Here the CDR3 DNA reads TGTGCCAGCAGCTTGGCCGGGGGAGAGACCCAGTACTTC.

The V and J genes are TRBV5-6 and TRBJ1-1, with D possibly matching TRBD1 (6 bases). Germline CDR1 SGHDT, CDR2 YYEEEE. Trimming pared 6 bases from V and 5 bases from J, leaving 17 bases between. The CDR3 sequence is 14 residues long. The CDR3 region has the DNA TGTGCCAGCATGCCCACAGGGTCGGTAACTGAAGCTTTCTTT. This codes for CASMPTGSVTEAFF.

The V and J genes are TRBV11-3 and TRBJ1-2; D call uncertain. Trimming shortened V by 1 base and J by 1 base, and 10 bases separated the two germline ends. Germline CDR1 SGHNT, CDR2 YENEEA. The CDR3 spans 15 residues. CDR3 nucleotides: TGTGCCAGCAGCTTAGTTAGTGGAGATAACTATGGCTACACCTTC. Translating gives CASSLVSGDNYGYTF.

This chain links TRBV6-5 with TRBJ2-7; TRBD2 might be the D (7 bases). Germline assignment: CDR1 MNHEY and CDR2 SVGAGI. This CDR3 contains 13 residues. V lost 8 bases and J 5 bases, leaving 16 bases between the germline ends. CDR3 coding DNA: TGTGCCAGCCGCGCGGGGGCGGGAGACGAGCAGTACTTC. Amino acids: CASRAGAGDEQYF.